Listed below are T cell receptor beta chains from one sample, sequenced in a study of blood T cell repertoires in COVID-19. Assay: immunoSEQ multiplex PCR; the TCRdb copy retains only in-frame clones and omits some. The table has around 150,000 clones, 80% seen once; the top ten hold roughly 6%. The sample taken for sequencing was PBMCs or T cells enriched from blood (not recorded which). These receptors came from a man in his forties who had recovered from COVID-19. Each CDR3 is given with its conserved first and last residue. The D gene is left open where the match is weak. Clone size is not always given. Where it is, it says once, few, many or a class for expanded clones.

J gene	CDR3 length	V gene	clone size	D gene	CDR3 protein	CDR3 DNA
TRBJ1-4	16	TRBV7-6	NA	TRBD1	CASSFGTGSRNEKLFF	TGTGCCAGCAGCTTTGGGACAGGGAGTAGGAATGAAAAACTGTTTTTT
TRBJ2-7	14	TRBV27	NA	NA	CASSLRGLSYEQYF	TGTGCCAGCAGTCTCCGGGGACTCTCCTACGAGCAGTACTTC
TRBJ1-2	15	TRBV4-1	NA	NA	CASSQNQGPIYGYTF	TGCGCCAGCAGCCAAAATCAGGGGCCCATCTATGGCTACACCTTC
TRBJ2-4	17	TRBV20-1	NA	TRBD2	CSASLDAGGPGKNIQYF	TGCAGTGCTAGTTTGGATGCGGGGGGGCCGGGCAAAAACATTCAGTACTTC
TRBJ2-2	16	TRBV13	NA	NA	CASSFQLNPNTGELFF	TGTGCCAGCAGCTTTCAACTAAACCCAAACACCGGGGAGCTGTTTTTT
TRBJ1-5	16	TRBV23-1	NA	TRBD1	CASSQSEGALGQPQHF	TGCGCCAGCAGTCAATCTGAGGGGGCTCTAGGTCAGCCCCAGCATTTT
TRBJ1-2	15	TRBV27	NA	NA	CASRAGLLDDYGYTF	TGTGCCAGCAGAGCGGGGCTCTTAGACGACTATGGCTACACCTTC
TRBJ1-2	13	TRBV27	NA	TRBD1	CASSRDRAGGYTF	TGTGCCAGCAGCCGAGACAGGGCAGGTGGCTACACCTTC
TRBJ2-3	18	TRBV18	NA	TRBD2	CASSSGTSGSTSTDTQYF	TGTGCCAGCTCATCCGGGACTAGCGGGTCTACTAGCACAGATACGCAGTATTTT
TRBJ1-4	18	TRBV27	NA	NA	CASSFVAGRDATNEKLFF	TGTGCCAGCAGTTTCGTGGCAGGGCGGGATGCAACTAATGAAAAACTGTTTTTT
TRBJ1-6	12	TRBV6-5	NA	NA	CASREYNSPLHF	TGTGCCAGCCGGGAGTATAATTCACCCCTCCACTTT
TRBJ2-1	15	TRBV6-4	NA	TRBD1	CASSDQQGATGEQFF	TGTGCCAGCAGTGATCAACAGGGGGCGACGGGTGAGCAGTTCTTC
TRBJ2-3	17	TRBV10-1	NA	TRBD1	CASSGSPTGASTDTQYF	TGCGCCAGCAGTGGCTCTCCAACAGGGGCTAGCACAGATACGCAGTATTTT
TRBJ2-1	15	TRBV2	once	NA	CASSDAGLSYNEQFF	TGTGCCAGCAGTGACGCAGGTTTGTCCTACAATGAGCAGTTCTTC
TRBJ1-2	15	TRBV24-1	NA	NA	CATRSPGNSNYGYTF	TGTGCCACCAGAAGTCCGGGAAACTCTAACTATGGCTACACCTTC
TRBJ1-2	15	TRBV9	NA	TRBD1	CASSAGTGGLDGYTF	TGTGCCAGCAGCGCCGGGACAGGGGGGTTGGATGGCTACACCTTC
TRBJ1-5	16	TRBV6-4	NA	NA	CASSDPTGLNNQPQHF	TGTGCCAGCAGTGACCCCACAGGGCTAAACAATCAGCCCCAGCATTTT
TRBJ1-2	15	TRBV5-4	NA	TRBD1	CASSHTTGANYGYTF	TGTGCCAGCAGCCATACGACAGGGGCAAACTATGGCTACACCTTC
TRBJ2-1	15	TRBV7-3	NA	TRBD2	CASSPGTISYNEQFF	TGTGCCAGCAGCCCCGGGACTATTTCCTACAATGAGCAGTTCTTC
TRBJ2-1	13	TRBV7-3	few	NA	CASSPVSGIEQFF	TGTGCCAGCAGCCCCGTATCGGGAATTGAGCAGTTCTTC
TRBJ2-1	13	TRBV6-4	NA	TRBD2	CASSIREGNEQFF	TGTGCCAGCAGTATTAGGGAGGGGAATGAGCAGTTCTTC
TRBJ1-1	13	TRBV6-1	many	NA	CASSDWARTEAFF	TGTGCCAGCAGTGATTGGGCCCGGACTGAAGCTTTCTTT
TRBJ2-7	15	TRBV2	NA	TRBD2	CASSAASGASYEQYF	TGTGCCAGCAGTGCGGCTAGCGGTGCCTCCTACGAGCAGTACTTC
TRBJ2-5	16	TRBV19	NA	TRBD1	CASSGAGTAYQETQYF	TGTGCCAGTAGTGGAGCCGGGACAGCTTACCAAGAGACCCAGTACTTC
TRBJ2-7	14	TRBV7-9	NA	NA	CASSLEARTWEQYF	TGTGCCAGCAGCTTAGAAGCCCGAACCTGGGAGCAGTACTTC
TRBJ1-1	9	TRBV7-9	NA	NA	CASSPEAFF	TGTGCCAGCAGCCCGGAAGCTTTCTTT
TRBJ2-2	15	TRBV9	NA	TRBD1	CASTTGQAHTGELFF	TGTGCCAGCACCACCGGACAGGCTCACACCGGGGAGCTGTTTTTT
TRBJ1-5	15	TRBV19	NA	NA	CASSIEDFSNQPQHF	TGTGCCAGTAGTATAGAGGACTTTAGCAATCAGCCCCAGCATTTT
TRBJ1-2	12	TRBV4-2	few	NA	CASSQDLGGYTF	TGTGCCAGCAGCCAAGATCTAGGTGGCTACACCTTC
TRBJ2-3	15	TRBV14	once	NA	CASSWVSGPGDAQYF	TGTGCCAGCAGCTGGGTGTCGGGACCGGGGGATGCGCAGTATTTT
TRBJ1-1	15	TRBV5-6	NA	NA	CASSLNIPWSTEAFF	TGTGCCAGCAGTTTGAACATTCCCTGGAGCACTGAAGCTTTCTTT
TRBJ1-5	13	TRBV12-3/TRBV12-4	once	NA	CASSDWMDQPQHF	TGTGCCAGCAGTGACTGGATGGATCAGCCCCAGCATTTT
TRBJ2-7	15	TRBV11-1	NA	NA	CASSPGGQGSDEQYF	TGTGCCAGCAGCCCCGGAGGGCAGGGTAGCGACGAGCAGTACTTC
TRBJ2-3	21	TRBV9	NA	NA	CASSSQGGGEVESEPLDTQYF	TGTGCCAGCAGCTCCCAAGGAGGGGGGGAGGTTGAGAGCGAACCTCTAGATACGCAGTATTTT
TRBJ2-2	18	TRBV9	NA	TRBD2	CASSVRSSGGSNTGELFF	TGTGCCAGCAGCGTAAGGAGTAGCGGGGGTTCGAACACCGGGGAGCTGTTTTTT
TRBJ2-1	15	TRBV12-2	NA	NA	CASRKNRGGYNEQFF	TGTGCAAGTCGCAAAAATCGGGGGGGCTACAATGAGCAGTTCTTC
TRBJ1-5	14	TRBV19	many	NA	CASRRWEGDQPQHF	TGTGCCAGCAGACGATGGGAGGGTGATCAGCCCCAGCATTTT
TRBJ2-1	11	TRBV9	NA	TRBD2	CASSSGTMQFF	TGTGCCAGCAGCTCCGGGACTATGCAGTTCTTC
TRBJ2-7	16	TRBV5-4	NA	TRBD1	CASSYGPGQGDYEQYF	TGTGCCAGCAGCTACGGACCGGGACAGGGGGACTACGAGCAGTACTTC
TRBJ1-1	13	TRBV6-2/TRBV6-3	NA	NA	CASSYAANTEAFF	TGTGCCAGCAGTTACGCGGCGAACACTGAAGCTTTCTTT
TRBJ2-1	14	TRBV14	NA	TRBD2	CASGDGGAYNEQFF	TGTGCCAGCGGTGACGGGGGGGCCTACAATGAGCAGTTCTTC
TRBJ2-7	16	TRBV5-4	NA	TRBD1	CASSLPGQGPSYEQYF	TGTGCCAGCAGCTTGCCGGGACAGGGGCCCTCCTACGAGCAGTACTTC
TRBJ2-5	14	TRBV5-1	NA	TRBD1	CASSPDRGRETQYF	TGCGCCAGCAGCCCGGACAGGGGGCGGGAGACCCAGTACTTC